Listed below are T cell receptor beta chains from one sample, sequenced in a study of molecular identifiers for immune sequencing clone quantification. From the PCR reads, TCRdb called clonotypes with MiXCR, one entry per CDR3 protein. The sample contains about half a million distinct CDR3 sequences, less than 30% of which appear only once. The sequencing input was naive CD8+ T cells from blood, with Jurkat cell RNA spiked in. The receptors originated from a human donor in good health. Some libraries in this study had Jurkat cell RNA spiked in. CDR3s leave out the opening cysteine and the closing phenylalanine or tryptophan.

j_gene	v_gene	CDR3aa
TRBJ2-7	TRBV28	ASSYRGVRGEQY
TRBJ2-3	TRBV9	ASSVAGGADTQY
TRBJ1-5	TRBV12-3/TRBV12-4	ASTPLANQPQH
TRBJ2-1	TRBV5-8	ASNEGGQHTYNEQF
TRBJ1-5	TRBV4-1	ASSRHSQNQPQH
TRBJ2-7	TRBV27	ASRGGDRGGEQY
TRBJ2-3	TRBV27	ASSMTGRALPTDTQY
TRBJ2-7	TRBV14	ASSPQNRVSYEQY
TRBJ1-2	TRBV4-1	ASSQTGTPYGHT
TRBJ1-1	TRBV30	AWSDIKGYTEAF
TRBJ2-3	TRBV4-3	ASSQDSWREGLVGTDTQY
TRBJ2-3	TRBV20-1	SARDTSGRTDTQY
TRBJ1-4	TRBV9	ASSVDKNNEKLF
TRBJ2-3	TRBV12-3/TRBV12-4	ASSSSRSGGSLGDTQY
TRBJ1-5	TRBV12-3/TRBV12-4	ASSDSNRPQH
TRBJ1-5	TRBV6-2/TRBV6-3	ASSPILEPQH
TRBJ1-1	TRBV20-1	SANARGLRTLNTGAF
TRBJ2-1	TRBV3-1	ASSHEPGTSVYEQF
TRBJ2-7	TRBV20-1	SALVYHEQY
TRBJ1-2	TRBV2	ASKFFGSRIGYT
TRBJ2-7	TRBV28	ASSSPWRTELLYEQY
TRBJ1-1	TRBV19	ASMTVNTEAF
TRBJ2-7	TRBV6-2/TRBV6-3	ASSRDKNPGEQY
TRBJ2-3	TRBV19	ASSGRTSGVLSTDTQY
TRBJ2-7	TRBV27	ASSLLAGTYRGEQY
TRBJ2-3	TRBV29-1	SVDAHGGSTDTQY
TRBJ2-3	TRBV27	ASTWGGAPDTQY
TRBJ2-7	TRBV6-2/TRBV6-3	ASSKGLVYEQY
TRBJ2-7	TRBV12-3/TRBV12-4	ASSSLGGTGEYEQY
TRBJ2-7	TRBV7-9	ASSSSTGVGEQY
TRBJ2-1	TRBV4-3	ASSQDIGSSNEQF
TRBJ1-4	TRBV27	ASSLGTGTEKLF